What follows is one T cell receptor (beta chain) and its context. The sample is drawn from a study of PD-L1 blockade in urothelial cancer. Time point denoted: peripheral blood 6 weeks after treatment start. Generated by immunoSEQ multiplex PCR, the TCRdb table keeps only in-frame clones and is missing some. The sample has about 36,000 clones, more than 75% seen once; the top ten hold 10% to 13%. Germline V gene sequence: CDR1 SGHRS, CDR2 YFSETQ. This CDR3 is 14 amino acids long. V shed 1 base and J 5 bases; nucleotides not matched to a gene: 5. This clonotype was sampled from a man aged 40-49 years with urothelial cancer. Sequenced here: PBMCs, sampled around atezolizumab (anti-PD-L1) treatment. The chain uses TRBV5-1 and TRBJ2-5; 7 nucleotides line up with TRBD1. CDR3 loop: CASSLTGAGETQYF. The CDR3 DNA reads TGCGCCAGCAGCTTGACAGGGGCAGGGGAGACCCAGTACTTC. Full variable domain (remainder filled in from reference TRBV5-1 and TRBJ2-5): KAGVTQTPRYLIKTRGQQVTLSCSPISGHRSVSWYQQTPGQGLQFLFEYFSETQRNKGNFPGRFSGRQFSNSRSEMNVSTLELGDSALYLCASSLTGAGETQYFGPGTRLLVL.